The rows below give T cell receptor beta chains drawn from one sample of a study of metastatic and nonmetastatic thyroid tumors. MiXCR was used by TCRdb to re-call the PCR reads. Of some 40,000 clones listed, around an eighth were seen once; the top ten hold 9% to 9.5%. The material sequenced was blood. The receptors were gathered from a female donor with papillary thyroid cancer or a benign thyroid nodule (not recorded which). Some clones in this sample may be carry-over from other donors' samples. The conserved cysteine and the conserved F or W are not part of the CDR3 here. Fields, in order: J gene, V gene, CDR3 protein.

TRBJ2-2	TRBV28	ASSSPPNTGELF
TRBJ1-5	TRBV6-1	ASSDSVLLDNQPQH
TRBJ1-1	TRBV29-1	SVAGTRGGPNTEAF
TRBJ2-1	TRBV4-1	ASSQWGRGNEQF
TRBJ2-7	TRBV3-1	ASSQDKSEQY
TRBJ2-7	TRBV19	ASRGDSYEQY
TRBJ2-1	TRBV2	ASSDEGSWVEQF
TRBJ1-2	TRBV5-1	ASSLGGASYGYT
TRBJ1-2	TRBV20-1	SARPSPGEVYGYT
TRBJ2-5	TRBV7-2	ASSFIAGRGETQY
TRBJ1-1	TRBV24-1	ATREGGRTEAF
TRBJ2-1	TRBV4-1	ASSPDPERDEQF
TRBJ2-1	TRBV2	ATIAKRQEGNEQF
TRBJ2-5	TRBV7-7	ASSLGGGSAGTQY
TRBJ1-2	TRBV6-1	ASSPGANYGYT
TRBJ2-7	TRBV5-1	ASSLETGPTYDQY
TRBJ1-5	TRBV20-1	SARQGVDQPQH
TRBJ2-7	TRBV12-3/TRBV12-4	ASSPQVGREFEQY
TRBJ2-4	TRBV20-1	SASRQLAKNIQY
TRBJ2-4	TRBV7-3	ASSLLTSGRADIQY
TRBJ2-7	TRBV7-9	ASSLTGISSYEQY
TRBJ2-3	TRBV7-9	ASSLLTGLTDTQY
TRBJ2-2	TRBV7-3	ASRLVPGDWELF
TRBJ2-7	TRBV25-1	ASSGMGQREQY
TRBJ1-1	TRBV7-3	ASSLKGGGEAF
TRBJ1-1	TRBV2	ANTPGGGLENTEAF
TRBJ1-1	TRBV12-5	ASGFFPRHTEAF
TRBJ2-7	TRBV29-1	SVESTGYEQY
TRBJ1-2	TRBV6-1	ASNGWGQSYGYT
TRBJ2-3	TRBV24-1	ATSDFGGADTQY
TRBJ2-4	TRBV7-9	ASSPSVAGGQDKNIQY
TRBJ2-7	TRBV4-1	ASSRGTSDYEQY
TRBJ1-4	TRBV18	ASSPGSNNEKLF
TRBJ2-2	TRBV4-2	ASSQASGNTGELF
TRBJ2-3	TRBV10-1	ASRGPSPGVSTDTQY
TRBJ2-7	TRBV4-2	ASSSRVAGGDEQY
TRBJ1-4	TRBV12-5	ASGFDRYYEKLF
TRBJ1-2	TRBV27	ASSLAPLTGGYT
TRBJ2-7	TRBV18	ASSPKAGDLGEQY
TRBJ1-2	TRBV20-1	SARLRAPGGAYGYT
TRBJ1-2	TRBV20-1	SATTGGAWGGYT
TRBJ2-3	TRBV6-1	ASSFARGGDTQY
TRBJ2-6	TRBV30	AWSVEASGANVLT
TRBJ2-7	TRBV28	ASSFSFSYEQY
TRBJ2-7	TRBV19	ASSIVLGSGVEQY
TRBJ2-7	TRBV6-1	ASSPRGGAYEQY
TRBJ2-1	TRBV9	ASSAPPNEQF
TRBJ1-2	TRBV6-5	ASSDSKGQGAINYGYT